Sequencing of this T cell receptor beta chain was carried out in a study of blood T cells in healthy people across ages. Germline CDR1 DFQATT, CDR2 SNEGSKA (reference sequence). The J segment lost 7 bases and the V segment lost 1 base, leaving 8 bases of the junction unmatched. This CDR3 is built from 15 residues. Ten or more counts support this clonotype. Its antigen remains unidentified. Primers used in a second PCR of about 7 to 12 cycles were a sample-barcoded 5' primer and a J-beta primer mix. Any given sample supplied a minimum of 2.5 million CDR3-containing paired-end reads. One entry per CDR3 protein results from TCRdb running MiXCR on the 5' RACE reads. The sample holds hundreds of thousands of distinct CDR3 sequences, around a fifth seen once. Regarding the study as a whole: Age showed a roughly linear inverse relationship with TCR beta diversity per million T cells.

The study isolated at least 6 million PBMCs from each sample. Extraction of total RNA produced a minimum of 5.5 micrograms from each sample. The receptor was derived from a man aged 65 to 85 in good health. This chain uses TRBV20-1 with TRBJ2-7, with 12 bases aligning to TRBD2. The sequenced material came from blood. CDR3 DNA sequence: TGCAGTGCTAGAGCCCCTAGCGGGAGGGCCTTGGAGCAGTACGTC. It codes for CSARAPSGRALEQYV.